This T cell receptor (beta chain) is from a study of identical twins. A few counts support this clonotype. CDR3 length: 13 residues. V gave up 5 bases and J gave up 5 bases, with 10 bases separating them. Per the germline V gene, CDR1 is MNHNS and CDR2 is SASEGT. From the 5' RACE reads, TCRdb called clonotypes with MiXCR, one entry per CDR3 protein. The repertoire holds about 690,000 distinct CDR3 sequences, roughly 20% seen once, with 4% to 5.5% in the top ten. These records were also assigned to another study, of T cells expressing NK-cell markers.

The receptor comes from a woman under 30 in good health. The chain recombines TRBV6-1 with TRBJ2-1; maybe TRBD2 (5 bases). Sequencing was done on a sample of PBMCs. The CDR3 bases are TGTGCCAGCAGTCCGGAGGCAAACAATGAGCAGTTCTTC. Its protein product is CASSPEANNEQFF.